Detailed here is one TCR beta chain. The antigen is not known. Generated by immunoSEQ multiplex PCR, the TCRdb table keeps only in-frame clones and is missing some. The repertoire consists of roughly 96,000 clones, with roughly 87% occurring once and the leading ten covering approximately 1.5%. This sample is drawn from a study of T cell responses to AZD1222 COVID-19 vaccine. Study-level information: Both about-4-week and about-12-week second-dose recipients were combined.

Study results and limitations: At baseline, seropositivity was found in only a handful of AZD1222 recipients. Variant regions that are unmutated are reportedly the target of nearly half of spike-specific TCRs.

The source was peripheral blood, collected on day 0 of AZD1222 vaccination. The receptor was derived from an adult in good health.

Written as DNA, the CDR3 is TGCGCCAGCAGCCAGATCTTGACAGGCAATCAGCCCCAGCATTTT. Its translation is CASSQILTGNQPQHF. The V gene is TRBV4-1, the J gene TRBJ1-5, with D maybe TRBD1 (5 bases). The CDR3 is 15 amino acids. Germline lookup yields CDR1 MGHRA and CDR2 YSYEKL. Trimming removed 3 bases from V and 2 bases from J, with 11 bases in between.